This T cell receptor (beta chain) was retrieved from a study of OX40 agonist ivuxolimab in advanced cancers. As for the study in general: Intravenous ivuxolimab was administered to patients every 2 weeks at 0.01 to 10 mg/kg.

Comments on this clone: Antigen unknown.

Sequencing used immunoSEQ multiplex PCR; TCRdb keeps in-frame clones, though not all of them. The sample gives about 20,000 clones, around 76% of which show up once; about a fifth is in the top ten. V lost 1 base to trimming and J lost 3 bases, with 10 bases between them. Germline V gene lookup returns CDR1 SQVTM and CDR2 ANQGSEA. This CDR3 region has 13 residues. Whole-study results and caveats: Relative to CD4+, CD8+ T cells held more expanded clones on average.

Sequenced material: CD4+ or CD8+ T cells sorted from blood, taken in a trial of the OX40 agonist ivuxolimab. The chain combines TRBV29-1 with TRBJ2-7; D is perhaps TRBD2 (6 bases). The receptor comes from an adult with an advanced solid tumor such as melanoma, head and neck, liver or kidney cancer. This CDR3 reads CSVEGGLGYEQYF. CDR3 DNA: TGCAGCGTTGAAGGGGGACTGGGCTACGAGCAGTACTTC.